This T cell receptor beta chain was recorded in a study of shared clonotypes between healthy human individuals. On the study more broadly: Each donor had three CD4 naive, three CD4 memory, two CD8 naive and one CD8 memory plate. Findings of the study overall: Among donors, sharing of clonotypes was expected to be affected by sequencing depth. Generally, naive subsets came out with larger estimated richness than memory subsets. Naive CD4 clonotype sharing across several donors was 4.5% to 6%.

This CDR3 has 16 residues. CDR1 and CDR2 (germline): SNHLY, FYNNEI. Deletions cut 5 bases from V and 2 bases from J, with 17 bases between. Here immunoSEQ multiplex PCR was the method, and the copy in TCRdb shows in-frame clones only, minus some. The repertoire holds fewer than 1.4 million clones, with more than 75% as singletons. This clone has only a few counts. Its target is unknown. The rearrangement links TRBV2 to TRBJ2-3; D not certain. The sequencing input was memory CD4+ T cells from PBMCs. Subset indicated: CD45RA-negative fraction. The origin of this receptor is a man in his late teens or twenties in good health. Some clones in this sample may be carry-over from other donors' samples. CDR3 nucleotide sequence: TGTGCCAGCAGTAGGTCGGGCGTGTGGGACACAGATACGCAGTATTTT. Translating it yields CASSRSGVWDTDTQYF.